Shown below are 14 T cell receptor beta chains from a single sample sequenced in a study of blood T cell repertoires in COVID-19. Using immunoSEQ multiplex PCR, the repertoire was profiled, and TCRdb retains in-frame clones only, with some absent. The table has some 120,000 clones, approximately 87% seen once; the top ten hold approximately 2.5%. The sample taken for sequencing was peripheral blood. The receptors were sampled from a man in his thirties or forties with acute or convalescent COVID-19.

V is TRBV27 and J is TRBJ1-5; 9 bases map to TRBD1. The junction had 6 bases not matched to a gene; V was cut back by 6 bases and J by 3 bases. CDR3 length equals 15 residues. CDR1 MNHEY and CDR2 SMNVEV come from the germline V gene (reference sequence). The CDR3 DNA is TGTGCCAGCAGAAGGACAGGGGTTGTCAATCAGCCCCAGCATTTT. Its protein product is CASRRTGVVNQPQHF.

The chain joins TRBV9 to TRBJ1-1; D is unresolved. The CDR3 runs 16 residues. V was pared by 4 bases and J by 1 base, with 17 bases between. Germline V gene data show CDR1 as SGDLS and CDR2 as YYNGEE. The CDR3 DNA reads TGTGCCAGCAGCACAAACCCTATGGAGGGGAACACTGAAGCTTTCTTT. Protein: CASSTNPMEGNTEAFF.

This chain uses TRBV29-1 with TRBJ1-1, with TRBD1 as a possible D gene (6 bases). The CDR3 has 17 residues. The germline V gene has CDR1 SQVTM and CDR2 ANQGSEA. V lost 5 bases, J lost 1 base, and 23 bases lay in between. The CDR3 DNA reads TGCAGCGTTACAGCTCTGCCGGTTGGGGACAAGAACACTGAAGCTTTCTTT. Its protein product is CSVTALPVGDKNTEAFF.

The chain employs TRBV10-3 and TRBJ1-5; TRBD1 matches 9 bases. In germline, CDR1 is ENHRY, CDR2 SYGVKD. After removal of 11 bases from V and 3 bases from J, the junction contained 5 bases not matched to a gene. The CDR3 consists of 13 residues. CDR3: CASGTGINQPQHF. DNA for the CDR3: TGTGCCTCCGGGACAGGGATCAATCAGCCCCAGCATTTT.

The chain recombines TRBV9 with TRBJ2-3, with 7 bases aligning to TRBD2. There are 15 residues in the CDR3. Germline V CDR1 and CDR2: SGDLS, YYNGEE. With 0 bases clipped from V and 1 base from J, the junction kept 2 bases outside the gene matches. This CDR3 reads CASSVGRGGTDTQYF. DNA for the CDR3: TGTGCCAGCAGCGTAGGTCGGGGGGGCACAGATACGCAGTATTTT.

The chain links TRBV4-2 to TRBJ2-7; TRBD2 agrees at 8 bases. Germline loops: CDR1 LGHNA, CDR2 YNFKEQ. This CDR3 has 16 amino acids. Germline trimming cut 0 bases from V and 2 bases from J; bases unmatched to any gene: 6. CDR3 nucleotide sequence: TGTGCCAGCAGCCAAGAGGGAGGACTAGCTCCCTACGAGCAGTACTTC. It specifies CASSQEGGLAPYEQYF.

The chain couples TRBV6-2 or TRBV6-3 to TRBJ2-7; TRBD2 matches 8 bases. Germline values: CDR1 MNHEY, CDR2 SVGEGT. This CDR3 is 14 amino acids long. Trimming removed 6 bases from V and 6 bases from J; junction bases left unmatched: 10. The CDR3 reads CASSSIGGAREQYF. In DNA form, the CDR3 reads TGTGCCAGCAGCTCCATCGGGGGGGCCCGCGAGCAGTACTTC.

The gene calls are TRBV3-1 (or the pseudogene TRBV3-2) and TRBJ2-1; maybe TRBD1 (5 bases). From germline, CDR1 is LGHDT and CDR2 YNNKEL (reference sequence). The CDR3 covers 17 residues. V dropped 0 bases and J dropped 7 bases, with 19 bases sitting between them. The CDR3 coding sequence is TGTGCCAGCAGCCAAGAAGCTCCTTTTGGGGCTTCAAATGAGCAGTTCTTC. Protein sequence: CASSQEAPFGASNEQFF.

The rearrangement links TRBV2 to TRBJ2-7; D may be TRBD2 (6 bases). The V gene lost 5 bases and the J gene lost 2 bases, with 19 bases spanning the gap. The CDR3 extends over 16 amino acids. In germline, CDR1 is SNHLY, CDR2 FYNNEI. CDR3 coding DNA: TGTGCCAGCAGTCCCCTTTTGCGGGACGGAGCCTACGAGCAGTACTTC. It specifies CASSPLLRDGAYEQYF. The full variable domain, with the rest looked up from reference TRBV2 and TRBJ2-7, is EPEVTQTPSHQVTQMGQEVILRCVPISNHLYFYWYRQILGQKVEFLVSFYNNEISEKSEIFDDQFSVERPDGSNFTLKIRSTKLEDSAMYFCASSPLLRDGAYEQYFGPGTRLTVT.

The chain has TRBV11-2 and TRBJ1-3; D is perhaps TRBD1 (6 bases). The V gene lost 1 base and the J gene lost 0 bases, with 13 bases spanning the gap. This CDR3 has 17 amino acids. From germline, CDR1 is SGHAT and CDR2 FQNNGV. CDR3 in amino acids: CASSLVGQPYSGNTIYF. For the CDR3, the DNA is TGTGCCAGCAGCTTAGTTGGACAGCCATACTCTGGAAACACCATATATTTT.

V gene TRBV28 combines with J gene TRBJ2-1, with TRBD2 matching over 9 bases. V lost 2 bases, J lost 7 bases, and 6 bases stayed unmatched. This CDR3 is 15 amino acids long. Germline V gene sequence: CDR1 MDHEN, CDR2 SYDVKM. CDR3 in DNA: TGTGCCAGCAGTTTAAGTGGCGGGAGGGGTAATGAGCAGTTCTTC. Its translation: CASSLSGGRGNEQFF. The full variable domain, its missing parts supplied by reference TRBV28 and TRBJ2-1, is DVKVTQSSRYLVKRTGEKVFLECVQDMDHENMFWYRQDPGLGLRLIYFSYDVKMKEKGDIPEGYSVSREKKERFSLILESASTNQTSMYLCASSLSGGRGNEQFFGPGTRLTVL.

This clone came up once. V usage is TRBV23-1 and J usage is TRBJ1-2; 7 nucleotides match TRBD1. TRBV23-1 counts as an open reading frame of uncertain function. V lost 4 bases to trimming and J lost 4 bases; unmatched junction nucleotides: 6. The CDR3 contains 14 residues. The CDR3 DNA reads as TGCGCCAGCAGTCTACAGGACAGGACCTATGGCTACACCTTC. Its translation is CASSLQDRTYGYTF.

This chain links TRBV11-2 with TRBJ1-5, with D unclear. The CDR3 is 14 amino acids. V shed 5 bases and J shed 3 bases, with 11 bases lying between them. Per the germline V gene, CDR1 is SGHAT and CDR2 is FQNNGV. CDR3 DNA sequence: TGTGCCAGCAGCCGGGGTCTGTCCAATCAGCCCCAGCATTTT. Protein sequence: CASSRGLSNQPQHF.

In nucleotides, the CDR3 is TGTGCCAGCAGTTACTCTCAGGGAGGGTACACTGAAGCTTTCTTT. Translated, it gives CASSYSQGGYTEAFF. This chain connects TRBV6-5 to TRBJ1-1; TRBD1 is a possible D gene (5 bases). The CDR3 covers 15 residues. V lost 0 bases and J 3 bases, leaving 11 bases between the germline ends. CDR1 and CDR2 from the germline V gene are MNHEY and SVGAGI.